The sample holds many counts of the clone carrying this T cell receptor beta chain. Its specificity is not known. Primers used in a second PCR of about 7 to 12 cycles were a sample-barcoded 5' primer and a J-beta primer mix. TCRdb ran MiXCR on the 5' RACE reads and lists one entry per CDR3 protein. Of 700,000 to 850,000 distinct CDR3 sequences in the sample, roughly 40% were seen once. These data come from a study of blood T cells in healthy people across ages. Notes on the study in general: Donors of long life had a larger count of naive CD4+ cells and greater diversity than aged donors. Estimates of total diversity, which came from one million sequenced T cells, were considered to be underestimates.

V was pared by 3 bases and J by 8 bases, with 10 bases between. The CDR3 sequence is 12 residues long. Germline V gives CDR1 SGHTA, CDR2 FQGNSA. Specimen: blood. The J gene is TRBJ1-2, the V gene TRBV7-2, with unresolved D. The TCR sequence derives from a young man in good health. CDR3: CASSFQSRGYTF. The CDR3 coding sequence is TGTGCCAGCAGCTTCCAAAGCAGGGGCTACACCTTC.